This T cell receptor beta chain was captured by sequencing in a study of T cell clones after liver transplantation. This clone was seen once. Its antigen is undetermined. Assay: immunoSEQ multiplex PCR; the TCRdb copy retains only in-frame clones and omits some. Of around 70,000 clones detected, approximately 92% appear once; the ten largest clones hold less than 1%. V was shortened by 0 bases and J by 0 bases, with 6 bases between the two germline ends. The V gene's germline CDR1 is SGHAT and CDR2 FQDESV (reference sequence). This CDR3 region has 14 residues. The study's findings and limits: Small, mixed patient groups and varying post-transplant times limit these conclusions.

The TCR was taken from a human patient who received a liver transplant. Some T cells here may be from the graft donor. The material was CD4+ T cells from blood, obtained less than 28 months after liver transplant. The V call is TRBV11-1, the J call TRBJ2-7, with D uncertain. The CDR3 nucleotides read TGTGCCAGCAGCTTAGCGGCAGGCTCCTACGAGCAGTACTTC. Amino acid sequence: CASSLAAGSYEQYF. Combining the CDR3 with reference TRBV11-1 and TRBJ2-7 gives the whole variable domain EAEVAQSPRYKITEKSQAVAFWCDPISGHATLYWYRQILGQGPELLVQFQDESVVDDSQLPKDRFSAERLKGVDSTLKIQPAELGDSAMYLCASSLAAGSYEQYFGPGTRLTVT.